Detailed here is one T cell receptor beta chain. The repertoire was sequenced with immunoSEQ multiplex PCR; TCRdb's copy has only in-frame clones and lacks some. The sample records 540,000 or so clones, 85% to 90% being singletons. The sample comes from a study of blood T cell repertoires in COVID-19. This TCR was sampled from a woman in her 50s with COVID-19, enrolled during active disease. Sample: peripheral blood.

The CDR3 DNA reads as TGTGCTAGTGGCAAACGACAGGGGGACACTGAAGCTTTCTTT. It is translated as CASGKRQGDTEAFF. The rearrangement joins TRBV12-5 to TRBJ1-1; TRBD1 matches 9 bases. Looked up from germline, CDR1 is LGHNT and CDR2 is FRNRAP. V shed 6 bases and J 3 bases; nucleotides not matched to a gene: 5. The CDR3 spans 14 residues.